The next 29 T cell receptor beta chains were all read from a single sample in a study of CXCR3-negative and CXCR3-positive naive CD8 T cells. Study-level results: CXCR3-expressing naive cells carried TRB CDR3s more hydrophobic than those of CXCR3-negative naive cells.

The antigens these receptors bind are not known. Researchers prepared the TRB cDNA libraries using 5' RACE with UMI labels. TCRdb reprocessed the 5' RACE reads and reports one entry per CDR3 protein, with no DNA. There are about 150,000 distinct CDR3 sequences in the sample, with approximately 0.46% held by the top ten. The sample taken for sequencing was naive CXCR3+ CD8+ T cells from blood. Subset specified: CD45RO-CCR7+CD27+CD95- naive CD8+ T cells expressing CXCR3 (TNR3+). The receptor set was obtained from a human donor in good health. Some clones in this sample may be carry-over from other donors' samples.

J is TRBJ2-3 and V is TRBV4-1. Germline CDR1 reads MGHRA; CDR2 reads YSYEKL. This CDR3 has 11 residues. Here the CDR3 reads CASSTTDTQYF.

This chain uses TRBV7-2 with TRBJ2-1; without DNA, the TCRdb call of TRBD2 cannot be checked. This CDR3 spans 16 amino acids. The germline V gene encodes CDR1 SGHTA and CDR2 FQGNSA. This CDR3 reads CASSLSWAGVYNEQFF.

The gene calls are TRBV5-5 and TRBJ2-1; TCRdb proposes TRBD2, but this gene call is untestable without DNA. CDR1 is SGHKS, CDR2 YYEKEE, per germline (reference sequence). The CDR3 runs to 13 residues. CDR3 sequence: CASSLTSGREQFF.

The chain uses TRBV29-1 and TRBJ2-7; TCRdb picks TRBD1, but there is no DNA to check that call. The CDR3 is 13 amino acids. Germline CDR1 SQVTM, CDR2 ANQGSEA. The CDR3: CSVVIRGAYEQYF.

The V gene is TRBV29-1, the J gene TRBJ1-2; TCRdb calls TRBD1, which cannot be checked without DNA. CDR3 length: 16 residues. In germline, CDR1 is SQVTM, CDR2 ANQGSEA. The CDR3 loop reads CSVELTGSLSNYGYTF.

The J gene is TRBJ2-3, the V gene TRBV4-2; TCRdb designates TRBD1, a call that cannot be tested without DNA. Germline V gives CDR1 LGHNA, CDR2 YNFKEQ. The CDR3 covers 17 residues. The CDR3 loop is CASSQDFGRGGGDTQYF.

V and J are TRBV7-9 and TRBJ2-1; TCRdb's D gene call, TRBD1, goes unchecked for lack of DNA. The CDR3 sequence is 12 residues long. Germline-derived CDR1 and CDR2 are SEHNR and FQNEAQ (reference sequence). Here the CDR3 reads CASSSDRDEQFF.

The CDR3 sequence: CATSSTRGGPNTEQFF. The chain uses TRBV15 and TRBJ2-1; as DNA is missing, the TRBD2 call by TCRdb cannot be tested. CDR1 and CDR2 from the germline V gene are LNHNV and YYDKDF (reference sequence). CDR3 length: 16 amino acids.

The chain employs TRBV19 and TRBJ2-2. The CDR3 covers 15 residues. In germline, CDR1 is LNHDA, CDR2 SQIVND (reference sequence). CDR3 residues: CASSIGQKYTGELFF.

This CDR3 is CASSVGPGGVGTEAFF. J is TRBJ1-1 and V is TRBV9. CDR1 SGDLS and CDR2 YYNGEE come from the germline V gene. The CDR3 length is 16 residues.

This sequence joins TRBV6-5 and TRBJ1-2; the D call of TRBD1 rests on TCRdb alone, since no DNA is present to check it. Germline V gene lookup returns CDR1 MNHEY and CDR2 SVGAGI. The CDR3 is made up of 13 amino acids. The chain's CDR3 is CASSQQGVSGYTF.

The chain is built from TRBV7-6 and TRBJ1-4. This CDR3 is 13 amino acids long. CDR1 and CDR2 (germline): SGHVS, FNYEAQ. CDR3 sequence: CASSLGYLEKLFF.

The chain joins TRBV6-6 to TRBJ2-3; TCRdb selects TRBD1, and the lack of DNA leaves this call unchecked. Germline CDR1 reads MNHNY; CDR2 reads SVGAGI (reference sequence). The CDR3 runs to 16 residues. CDR3 residues: CASSYAPIAGTDTQYF.

The chain employs TRBV5-1 and TRBJ1-4. The CDR3 is made up of 15 amino acids. CDR1 SGHRS and CDR2 YFSETQ come from the germline V gene. CDR3 sequence: CASSWGLAGGEKLFF.

This chain connects TRBV7-8 to TRBJ2-7; as DNA is missing, the TRBD2 call by TCRdb cannot be tested. The CDR3 runs 15 residues. Germline CDR1 SGHVS, CDR2 FQNEAQ. The CDR3 sequence: CASSLEPGLSYEQYF.

The chain combines TRBV7-9 with TRBJ2-1. CDR1 is SEHNR, CDR2 FQNEAQ, per germline (reference sequence). The length of the CDR3 is 16 residues. The chain's CDR3 is CASSLALGRSHNEQFF.

This sequence joins TRBV20-1 and TRBJ2-3; TCRdb lists TRBD2, though no DNA is available to test this call. The CDR3 consists of 17 residues. Per the germline V gene, CDR1 is DFQATT and CDR2 is SNEGSKA (reference sequence). The CDR3 spells CSAREGWLAGSRDTQYF.

The chain is built from TRBV9 and TRBJ2-1; lacking DNA, the TRBD2 call made by TCRdb goes unchecked. This CDR3 comprises 15 residues. Germline V CDR1 and CDR2: SGDLS, YYNGEE. The CDR3 loop is CASSVASGGYNEQFF.

The chain links TRBV27 to TRBJ1-2; TCRdb indicates TRBD1, and absent DNA this call remains unverified. CDR1 is MNHEY, CDR2 SMNVEV, per germline (reference sequence). This CDR3 is built from 16 residues. The CDR3 here is CASSSHGETGWYGYTF.

The chain joins TRBV5-1 to TRBJ1-1. This CDR3 has 13 amino acids. Germline lookup yields CDR1 SGHRS and CDR2 YFSETQ. The CDR3 reads CASSRVGNTEAFF.

This chain uses TRBV7-7 with TRBJ2-7; absent DNA, TCRdb's TRBD1 call cannot be checked. The CDR3 is made up of 13 amino acids. Germline V gene data show CDR1 as SSHAT and CDR2 as FNYEAQ (reference sequence). CDR3 sequence reads: CASSSGDSYEQYF.

The rearrangement links TRBV30 to TRBJ1-1. The germline V gene has CDR1 GTSNPN and CDR2 SVGIG (reference sequence). This CDR3 contains 13 residues. CDR3: CAWSVVGNTEAFF.

This chain uses TRBV3-1 with TRBJ2-3; the D call from TCRdb, TRBD1, cannot be confirmed without DNA. CDR1 and CDR2 (germline): LGHDT, YNNKEL (reference sequence). This CDR3 comprises 16 residues. The CDR3 sequence: CASSPTGEGNSDTQYF.

The CDR3 here is CASSRSHEQGWRVDEQFF. The rearrangement uses TRBV11-2 and TRBJ2-1; TCRdb's assignment of TRBD1 cannot be checked, as there is no DNA. The CDR3 is 18 residues long. The germline gives CDR1 SGHAT, CDR2 FQNNGV. Full variable domain (outside the CDR3, taken from reference TRBV11-2 and TRBJ2-1): EAGVAQSPRYKIIEKRQSVAFWCNPISGHATLYWYQQILGQGPKLLIQFQNNGVVDDSQLPKDRFSAERLKGVDSTLKIQPAKLEDSAVYLCASSRSHEQGWRVDEQFFGPGTRLTVL.

The V gene is TRBV5-1, the J gene TRBJ2-7; TCRdb outputs TRBD1, but without DNA this stays unchecked. The V gene's germline CDR1 is SGHRS and CDR2 YFSETQ. The CDR3 covers 14 residues. The CDR3 is CASSFEGQTYEQYF.

The chain links TRBV4-1 to TRBJ1-1; as DNA is missing, the TRBD1 call by TCRdb cannot be tested. Germline V gene data show CDR1 as MGHRA and CDR2 as YSYEKL. This CDR3 contains 16 residues. The chain's CDR3 is CASSQVYAGQGAEAFF.

The chain carries TRBV25-1 and TRBJ1-1; absent DNA, TCRdb's TRBD1 call cannot be checked. Germline V lookup: CDR1 MGHDK, CDR2 SYGVNS. This CDR3 spans 12 amino acids. The CDR3: CASSPGGSEAFF.

The V and J genes are TRBV6-2 or TRBV6-3 and TRBJ2-1. Germline V gene lookup returns CDR1 MNHEY and CDR2 SVGEGT. The CDR3 totals 14 residues. CDR3 sequence reads: CASRPETGYNEQFF.

The CDR3: CASSPLGGQFF. V is TRBV7-9 and J is TRBJ2-1; TCRdb lists TRBD1, though no DNA is available to test this call. This CDR3 spans 11 amino acids. From germline, CDR1 is SEHNR and CDR2 FQNEAQ (reference sequence).